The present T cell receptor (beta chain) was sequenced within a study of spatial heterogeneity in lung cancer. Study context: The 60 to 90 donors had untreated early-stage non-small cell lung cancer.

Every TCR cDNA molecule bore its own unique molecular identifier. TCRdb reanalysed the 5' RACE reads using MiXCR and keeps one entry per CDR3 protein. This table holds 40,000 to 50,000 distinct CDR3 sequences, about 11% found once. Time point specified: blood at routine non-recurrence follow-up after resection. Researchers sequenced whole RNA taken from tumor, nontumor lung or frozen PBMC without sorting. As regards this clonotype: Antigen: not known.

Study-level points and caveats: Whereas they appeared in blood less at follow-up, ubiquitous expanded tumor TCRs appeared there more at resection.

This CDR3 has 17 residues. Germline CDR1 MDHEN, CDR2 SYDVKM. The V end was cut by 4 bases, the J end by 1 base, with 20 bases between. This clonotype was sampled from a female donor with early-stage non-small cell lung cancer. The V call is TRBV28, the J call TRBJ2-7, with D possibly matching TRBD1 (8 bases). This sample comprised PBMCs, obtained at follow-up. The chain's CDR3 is CASSSGGRTGKSYEQYF. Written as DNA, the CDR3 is TGTGCCAGCAGTTCGGGGGGTAGGACAGGGAAATCCTACGAGCAGTACTTC. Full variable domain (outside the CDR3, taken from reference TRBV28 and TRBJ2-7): DVKVTQSSRYLVKRTGEKVFLECVQDMDHENMFWYRQDPGLGLRLIYFSYDVKMKEKGDIPEGYSVSREKKERFSLILESASTNQTSMYLCASSSGGRTGKSYEQYFGPGTRLTVT.